This T cell receptor (beta chain) was sequenced in a study of CD8 T cells in ankylosing spondylitis. This clonotype was seen a handful of times. What it recognizes is unknown. One junction end disagrees with the germline gene, perhaps due to a read error. TCRdb reprocessed the 5' RACE reads with MiXCR, giving one entry per CDR3 protein. Of about 800,000 distinct CDR3 sequences in the sample, 12% were seen once. In germline, CDR1 is SSHAT, CDR2 FNYEAQ (reference sequence). The CDR3 runs to 16 residues. Study outcomes and limitations: It appeared that ankylosing spondylitis blood was characterized by a TCR beta motif of under ten highly homologous variants. Within matched ankylosing spondylitis synovial fluid, disease-linked clones were reportedly significantly enriched.

This chain uses TRBV7-7 with TRBJ2-2, with TRBD2 identical over 7 bases. The sample was blood, either unsorted or a sorted T cell fraction (not recorded which). This clonotype was sampled from a male donor with ankylosing spondylitis. The CDR3 DNA reads as TGTGCTAGCAGCTTTTTCGCGGGAGATAGGACCGGGGAGCTGTTTTTT. This codes for CASSFFAGDRTGELFF.